The 4 T cell receptor beta chains in this list originate from one sample, sequenced in a study of T-cell memory formation after mild COVID-19. TCRdb re-analysed the 5' RACE reads in MiXCR, keeping a single row per CDR3 protein. The sample has under 200,000 distinct CDR3 sequences, roughly 28% seen once. The specimen sequenced was PBMCs or a T cell subset sorted from them (not recorded which). The receptors were gathered from an adult woman who had mild COVID-19 (a few samples of this study predate the infection). Cell type and time point are not known.

This rearrangement joins TRBV20-1 to TRBJ1-5, with 7 bases identical to TRBD1. Per germline, CDR1 DFQATT and CDR2 SNEGSKA (reference sequence). The CDR3 sequence is 15 residues long. V dropped 1 base and J dropped 4; count of bases not matched to a gene: 7. In DNA form, the CDR3 reads TGCAGTGCTAGAGCTAGGCAGGGGGGAAATCAGCCCCAGCATTTT. This codes for CSARARQGGNQPQHF.

This clonotype was counted a few times. The gene calls are TRBV9 and TRBJ1-1; 11 nucleotides agree with TRBD1. Germline V gene lookup returns CDR1 SGDLS and CDR2 YYNGEE. J was trimmed by 0 bases and V by 4 bases; bases with no gene match: 17. This CDR3 contains 20 residues. The CDR3 sequence is CASSPTTTWGQGDMNTEAFF. CDR3 DNA sequence: TGTGCCAGCAGCCCAACAACCACCTGGGGACAGGGGGACATGAACACTGAAGCTTTCTTT.

As concerns this clonotype: One junction end disagrees with the germline gene, perhaps due to a read error. This chain connects TRBV7-8 to TRBJ2-1, with a tentative D call TRBD1 (6 bases). Germline V CDR1 and CDR2: SGHVS, FQNEAQ. CDR3 length equals 15 residues. CDR3 sequence: CARSLATGFYNEQFF. In DNA form, the CDR3 reads TGTGCCAGAAGCTTAGCCACAGGGTTTTACAATGAGCAGTTCTTC.

In its sample, this clonotype was seen a few times. The chain employs TRBV24-1 and TRBJ1-2, with 7 bases matching TRBD1. The ends lost 4 bases at V and 0 bases at J; junction bases unmatched: 4. The CDR3 has 15 residues. The germline V gene has CDR1 KGHDR and CDR2 SFDVKD. The CDR3 here is CATSDPGQSNYGYTF. The CDR3 DNA reads TGTGCCACCAGTGACCCGGGACAGTCTAACTATGGCTACACCTTC.